Listed here is a single T cell receptor (beta chain). These data originate in a study of T-cell reconstitution after alpha-beta-depleted transplantation in children. Preparation of the TCRbeta library involved a method that used unique molecular identifiers. One entry per CDR3 protein results from TCRdb running MiXCR on the PCR reads. Of hundreds of thousands of distinct CDR3 sequences detected, over 25% appear once; the ten largest clones hold 2% to 2.5%. The receptor was isolated from a human donor who donated a stem cell graft to a child with aplastic anemia. Source: PBMCs from the stem cell graft donor, taken from the stem cell graft.

The CDR3 reads CASSYLGAKETQYF. DNA of the CDR3: TGTGCCAGCAGTTACTTAGGGGCGAAGGAGACCCAGTACTTC. The chain has TRBV6-2 or TRBV6-3 and TRBJ2-5; D perhaps matches TRBD1 (5 bases). Trimming removed 1 base at V and 5 bases at J, with 11 bases between. Looked up from germline, CDR1 is MNHEY and CDR2 is SVGEGT. The length of the CDR3 is 14 residues.